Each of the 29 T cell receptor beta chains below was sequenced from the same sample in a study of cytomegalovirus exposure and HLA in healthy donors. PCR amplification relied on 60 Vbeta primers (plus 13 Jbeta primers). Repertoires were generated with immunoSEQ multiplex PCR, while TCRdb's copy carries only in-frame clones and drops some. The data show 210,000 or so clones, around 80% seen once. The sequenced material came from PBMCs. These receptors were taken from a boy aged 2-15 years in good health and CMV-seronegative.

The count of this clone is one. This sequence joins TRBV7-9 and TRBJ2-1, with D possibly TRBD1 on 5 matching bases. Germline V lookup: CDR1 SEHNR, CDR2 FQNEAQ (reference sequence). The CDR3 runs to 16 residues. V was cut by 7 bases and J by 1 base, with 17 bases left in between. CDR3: CASTAITGASYNEQFF. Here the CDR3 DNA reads TGTGCCAGCACCGCCATTACAGGCGCTTCCTACAATGAGCAGTTCTTC.

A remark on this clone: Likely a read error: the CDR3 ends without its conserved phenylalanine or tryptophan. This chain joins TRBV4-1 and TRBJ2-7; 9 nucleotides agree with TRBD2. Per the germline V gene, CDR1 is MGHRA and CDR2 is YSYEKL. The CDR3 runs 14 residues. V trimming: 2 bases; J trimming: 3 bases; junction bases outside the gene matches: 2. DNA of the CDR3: TGCGCCAGCAGCCAAACGACTAGCGGCTACGAGCAGTACCTC. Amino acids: CASSQTTSGYEQYL.

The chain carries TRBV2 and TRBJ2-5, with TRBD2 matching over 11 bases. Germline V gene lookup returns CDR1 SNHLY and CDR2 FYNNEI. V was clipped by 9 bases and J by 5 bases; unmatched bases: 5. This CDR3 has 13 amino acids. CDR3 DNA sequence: TGTGCCAGGTCTAGCGGGGGGCAGGAGACCCAGTACTTC. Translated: CARSSGGQETQYF. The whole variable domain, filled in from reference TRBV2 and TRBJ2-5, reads EPEVTQTPSHQVTQMGQEVILRCVPISNHLYFYWYRQILGQKVEFLVSFYNNEISEKSEIFDDQFSVERPDGSNFTLKIRSTKLEDSAMYFCARSSGGQETQYFGPGTRLLVL.

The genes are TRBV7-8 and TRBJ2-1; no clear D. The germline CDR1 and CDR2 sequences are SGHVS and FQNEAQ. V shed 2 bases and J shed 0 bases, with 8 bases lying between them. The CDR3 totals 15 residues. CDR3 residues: CASSLSLDSYNEQFF. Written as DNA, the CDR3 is TGTGCCAGCAGCTTAAGTTTAGACTCCTACAATGAGCAGTTCTTC.

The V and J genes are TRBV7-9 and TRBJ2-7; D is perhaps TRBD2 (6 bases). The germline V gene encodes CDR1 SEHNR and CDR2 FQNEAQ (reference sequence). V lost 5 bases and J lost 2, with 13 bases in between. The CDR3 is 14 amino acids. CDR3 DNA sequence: TGTGCCAGCAGCCCCCTGGCGGGGCCCTACGAGCAGTACTTC. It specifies CASSPLAGPYEQYF. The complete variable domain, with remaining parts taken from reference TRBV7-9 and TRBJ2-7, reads DTGVSQNPRHKITKRGQNVTFRCDPISEHNRLYWYRQTLGQGPEFLTYFQNEAQLEKSRLLSDRFSAERPKGSFSTLEIQRTEQGDSAMYLCASSPLAGPYEQYFGPGTRLTVT.

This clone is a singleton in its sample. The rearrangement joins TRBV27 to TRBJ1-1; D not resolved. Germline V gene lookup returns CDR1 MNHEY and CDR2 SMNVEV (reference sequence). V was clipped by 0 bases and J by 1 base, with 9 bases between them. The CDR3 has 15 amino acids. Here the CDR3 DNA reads TGTGCCAGCAGTTTATCCCCCAGTTGGAACACTGAAGCTTTCTTT. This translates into CASSLSPSWNTEAFF.

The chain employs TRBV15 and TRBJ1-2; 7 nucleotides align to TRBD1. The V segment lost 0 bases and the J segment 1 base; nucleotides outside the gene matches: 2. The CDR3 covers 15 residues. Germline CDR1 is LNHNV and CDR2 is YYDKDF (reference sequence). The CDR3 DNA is TGTGCCACCAGCAGAGACACAGGGGTTAACTATGGCTACACCTTC. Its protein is CATSRDTGVNYGYTF. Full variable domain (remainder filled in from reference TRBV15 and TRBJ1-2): DAMVIQNPRYQVTQFGKPVTLSCSQTLNHNVMYWYQQKSSQAPKLLFHYYDKDFNNEADTPDNFQSRRPNTSFCFLDIRSPGLGDTAMYLCATSRDTGVNYGYTFGSGTRLTVV.

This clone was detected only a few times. In DNA form, the CDR3 reads TGCGCCAGCAGTCCCGACAGGGGCGGAATAGAGCAGTACTTC. It is translated as CASSPDRGGIEQYF. J is TRBJ2-7 and V is TRBV10-2, with 8 bases aligning to TRBD1. Germline CDR1 reads WSHSY; CDR2 reads SAAADI. CDR3 length: 14 amino acids. V trimming: 5 bases; J trimming: 7 bases; junction bases outside the gene matches: 10.

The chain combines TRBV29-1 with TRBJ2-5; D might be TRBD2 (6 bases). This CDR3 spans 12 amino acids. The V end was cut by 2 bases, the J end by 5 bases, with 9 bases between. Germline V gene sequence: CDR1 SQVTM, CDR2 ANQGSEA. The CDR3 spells CSVERLGETQYF. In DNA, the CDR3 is TGCAGCGTTGAAAGACTAGGGGAGACCCAGTACTTC.

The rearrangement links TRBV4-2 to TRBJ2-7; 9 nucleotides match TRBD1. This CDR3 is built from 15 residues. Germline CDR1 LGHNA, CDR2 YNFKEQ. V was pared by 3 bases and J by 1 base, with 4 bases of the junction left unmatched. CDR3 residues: CASSHEQGASYEQYF. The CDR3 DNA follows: TGTGCCAGCAGCCACGAACAGGGGGCGTCCTACGAGCAGTACTTC.

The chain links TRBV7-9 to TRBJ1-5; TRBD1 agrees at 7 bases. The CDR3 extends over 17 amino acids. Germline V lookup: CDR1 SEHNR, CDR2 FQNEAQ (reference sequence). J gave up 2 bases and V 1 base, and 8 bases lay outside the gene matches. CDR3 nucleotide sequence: TGTGCCAGCAGCTTAGGGATCGGAGGGGGCGGCAATCAGCCCCAGCATTTT. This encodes CASSLGIGGGGNQPQHF.

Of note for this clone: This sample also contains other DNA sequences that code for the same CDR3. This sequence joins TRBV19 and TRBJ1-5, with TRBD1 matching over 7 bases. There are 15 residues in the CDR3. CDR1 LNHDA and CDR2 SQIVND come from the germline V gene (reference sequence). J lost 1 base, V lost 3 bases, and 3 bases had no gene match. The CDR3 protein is CASSIDRASNQPQHF. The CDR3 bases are TGTGCCAGTAGTATCGACAGGGCCAGCAATCAGCCCCAGCATTTT. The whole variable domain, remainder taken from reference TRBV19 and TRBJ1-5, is DGGITQSPKYLFRKEGQNVTLSCEQNLNHDAMYWYRQDPGQGLRLIYYSQIVNDFQKGDIAEGYSVSREKKESFPLTVTSAQKNPTAFYLCASSIDRASNQPQHFGDGTRLSIL.

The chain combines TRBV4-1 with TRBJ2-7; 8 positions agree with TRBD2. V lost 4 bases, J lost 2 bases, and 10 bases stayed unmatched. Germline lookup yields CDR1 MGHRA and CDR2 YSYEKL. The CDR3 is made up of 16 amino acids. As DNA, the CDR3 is TGCGCCAGCAGCCCTTCGGGTAGCGGGGCGGCCTACGAGCAGTACTTC. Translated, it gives CASSPSGSGAAYEQYF.

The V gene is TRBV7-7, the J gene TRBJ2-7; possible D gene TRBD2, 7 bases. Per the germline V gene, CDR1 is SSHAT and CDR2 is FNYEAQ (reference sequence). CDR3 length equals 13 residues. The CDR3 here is CASTGRGTLGQYF. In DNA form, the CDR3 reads TGTGCTAGTACGGGGAGGGGGACCTTAGGGCAGTACTTC.

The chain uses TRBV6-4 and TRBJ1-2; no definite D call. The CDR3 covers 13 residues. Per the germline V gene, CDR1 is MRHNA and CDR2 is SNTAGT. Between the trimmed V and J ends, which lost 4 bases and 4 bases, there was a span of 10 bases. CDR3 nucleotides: TGTGCCAGCAGTGCGGGGTCCGGCTATGGCTACACCTTC. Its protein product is CASSAGSGYGYTF.

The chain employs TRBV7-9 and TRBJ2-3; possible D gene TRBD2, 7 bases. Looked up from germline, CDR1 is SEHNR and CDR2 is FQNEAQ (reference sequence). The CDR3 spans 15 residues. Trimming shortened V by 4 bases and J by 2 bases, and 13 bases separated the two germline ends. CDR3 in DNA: TGTGCCAGCAGCTCAACGGGGGGCCTCACAGATACGCAGTATTTT. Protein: CASSSTGGLTDTQYF.

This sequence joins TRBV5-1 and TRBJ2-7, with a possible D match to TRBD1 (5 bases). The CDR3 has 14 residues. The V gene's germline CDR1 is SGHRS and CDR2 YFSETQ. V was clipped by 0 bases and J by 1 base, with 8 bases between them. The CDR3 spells CASSLDQGSYEQYF. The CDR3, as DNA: TGCGCCAGCAGCTTGGATCAGGGTTCCTACGAGCAGTACTTC.

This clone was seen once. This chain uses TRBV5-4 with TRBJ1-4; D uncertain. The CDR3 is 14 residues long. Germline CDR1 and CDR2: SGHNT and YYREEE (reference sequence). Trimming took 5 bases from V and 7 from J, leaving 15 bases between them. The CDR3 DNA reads TGTGCCAGCAGTCCGGGAGGCCCCAGTGAAAAACTGTTTTTT. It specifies CASSPGGPSEKLFF.

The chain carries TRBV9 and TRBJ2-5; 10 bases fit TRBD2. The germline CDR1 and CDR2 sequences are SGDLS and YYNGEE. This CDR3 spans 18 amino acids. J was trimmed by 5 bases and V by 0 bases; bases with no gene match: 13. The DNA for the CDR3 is TGTGCCAGCAGCGTAGGATTAATGGCTAGCGGGAGCGGGGAGACCCAGTACTTC. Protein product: CASSVGLMASGSGETQYF.

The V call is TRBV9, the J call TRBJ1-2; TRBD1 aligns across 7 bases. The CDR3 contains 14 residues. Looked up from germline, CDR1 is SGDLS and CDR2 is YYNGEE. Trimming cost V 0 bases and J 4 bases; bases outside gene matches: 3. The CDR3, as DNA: TGTGCCAGCAGCGTAGAGGGGGCCTTCTATGGCTACACCTTC. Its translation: CASSVEGAFYGYTF.

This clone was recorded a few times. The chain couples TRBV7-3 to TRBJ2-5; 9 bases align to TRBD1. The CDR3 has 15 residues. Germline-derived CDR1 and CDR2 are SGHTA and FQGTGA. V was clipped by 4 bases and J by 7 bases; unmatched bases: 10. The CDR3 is CASSSGTGKGATQYF. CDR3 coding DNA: TGTGCCAGCAGCTCGGGGACAGGGAAGGGGGCGACCCAGTACTTC.

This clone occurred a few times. The CDR3 DNA is TGTGCCAGCAGCCGGGGAGGGAACCGACCCCAGCATTTT. It codes for CASSRGGNRPQHF. This rearrangement joins TRBV5-6 to TRBJ1-5; D gene uncertain. V dropped 4 bases and J dropped 10 bases, with 15 bases sitting between them. The CDR3 has 13 amino acids. Germline V gene data show CDR1 as SGHDT and CDR2 as YYEEEE. Full variable domain (rest looked up from reference TRBV5-6 and TRBJ1-5): DAGVTQSPTHLIKTRGQQVTLRCSPKSGHDTVSWYQQALGQGPQFIFQYYEEEERQRGNFPDRFSGHQFPNYSSELNVNALLLGDSALYLCASSRGGNRPQHFGDGTRLSIL.

CDR3 coding DNA: TGTGCCAGTATACAGGGCGATGAGCAGTTCTTC. It is translated as CASIQGDEQFF. The chain joins TRBV14 to TRBJ2-1, with a possible D match to TRBD1 (6 bases). The CDR3 sequence is 11 residues long. Germline CDR1 reads SGHDN; CDR2 reads FVKESK. Trimming took off 9 bases at V and 8 bases at J, with 11 bases between the two ends.

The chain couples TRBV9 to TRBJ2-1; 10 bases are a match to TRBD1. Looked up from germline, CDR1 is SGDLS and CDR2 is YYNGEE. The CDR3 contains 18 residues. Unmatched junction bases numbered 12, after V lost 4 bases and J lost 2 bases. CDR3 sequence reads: CASSLGTGVVFPYNEQFF. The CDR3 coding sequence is TGTGCCAGCAGCCTCGGGACAGGGGTGGTATTTCCCTACAATGAGCAGTTCTTC.

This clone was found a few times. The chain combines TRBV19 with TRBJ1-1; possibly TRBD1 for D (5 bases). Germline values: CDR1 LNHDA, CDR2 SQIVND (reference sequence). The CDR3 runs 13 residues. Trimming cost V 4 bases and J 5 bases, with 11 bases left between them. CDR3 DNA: TGTGCCAGTAGTACTACAGGTCATACTGAAGCTTTCTTT. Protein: CASSTTGHTEAFF.

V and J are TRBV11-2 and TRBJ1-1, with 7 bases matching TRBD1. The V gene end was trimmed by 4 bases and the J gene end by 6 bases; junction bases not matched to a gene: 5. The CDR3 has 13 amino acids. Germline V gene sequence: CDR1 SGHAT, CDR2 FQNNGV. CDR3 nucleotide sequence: TGTGCCAGCAGCTCACAGGGGTGGTCTGAAGCTTTCTTT. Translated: CASSSQGWSEAFF. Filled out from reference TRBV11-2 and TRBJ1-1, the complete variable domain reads EAGVAQSPRYKIIEKRQSVAFWCNPISGHATLYWYQQILGQGPKLLIQFQNNGVVDDSQLPKDRFSAERLKGVDSTLKIQPAKLEDSAVYLCASSSQGWSEAFFGQGTRLTVV.

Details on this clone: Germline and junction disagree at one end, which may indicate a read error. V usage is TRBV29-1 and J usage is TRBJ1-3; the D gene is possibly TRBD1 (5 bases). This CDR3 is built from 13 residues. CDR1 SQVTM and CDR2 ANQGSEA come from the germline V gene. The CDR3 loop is CSVVRQGFWSGGF. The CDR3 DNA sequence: TGCAGCGTTGTTCGGCAGGGCTTTTGGTCGGGGGGTTTT.

The CDR3 region is CASRTQPRNTEAFF. In DNA form, the CDR3 reads TGTGCCAGCAGGACTCAACCTAGGAACACTGAAGCTTTCTTT. The gene calls are TRBV13 and TRBJ1-1; D uncertain. The germline V gene encodes CDR1 PRHDT and CDR2 FYEKMQ (reference sequence). The CDR3 consists of 14 residues. V gave up 6 bases and J gave up 1 base, with 12 bases separating them.

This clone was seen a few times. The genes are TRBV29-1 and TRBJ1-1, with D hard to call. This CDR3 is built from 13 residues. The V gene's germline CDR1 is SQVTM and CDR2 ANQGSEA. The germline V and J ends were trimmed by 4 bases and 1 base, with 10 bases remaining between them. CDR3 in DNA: TGCAGCGTTGTCCGACTACGGAACACTGAAGCTTTCTTT. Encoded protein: CSVVRLRNTEAFF.